This entry features one TCR beta chain sequence. Its target antigen remains unknown. No qualities accompany the bases; no much larger clone lies one base away. A single peripheral blood draw of approximately 120 mL on average was collected from each donor into heparinised tubes. A BD FACSAria II was used to sort naive, central memory, regulatory and stem cell-like memory CD4+ T cells with a panel that included CD45RO, CCR7, CD25, CD127, CD95 and CD27. Every sorted population had a purity above 98%. Right away, PBMCs were isolated by Lymphoprep density gradient centrifugation and were stained directly, with no culture step. So that batch effects would be minimized, each experiment stained and sorted samples in pairs, pairing one healthy donor with one patient. The sample belongs to a study of beta chain features in type 1 diabetes (dated by TCRdb to the late 2010s). Describing the broader study: Mean age, gender distribution, total cell number and subset yield were not different between patients and healthy donors. A total of approximately 110,000,000 sorted cells were examined across all samples, and a strong correlation was observed between cell number per subset and RNA yield. In the study, recently diagnosed type 1 diabetes patients and matched healthy donors were compared on the TCRB repertoires of their sorted circulating CD4+ T cell subsets. Regulatory and stem cell-like memory subsets were isolated from only 8 patients and roughly eight healthy donors, whereas naive and central memory subsets came from all 30 or so donors. The paper as a whole reports these results and caveats: Because the HLA sub-analyses included only small numbers of individuals, any influence of HLA type on TCRB rearrangement was left unresolved. Type 1 diabetes patients showed a moderate but significant shortening of TCRB CDR3 length in all four CD4+ subsets. At VDJ recombination sites, type 1 diabetes patients had fewer insertions and more deleted nucleotides, which implies abnormalities in thymic rearrangement. Because cDNA rather than genomic DNA was sequenced, highly expressing activated cells could have been over-represented, although no difference in activation and CD3 levels was found between groups. PCR might favor shorter templates, but patient and control samples were amplified and corrected together, so any skew would affect both groups equally. Naive, central memory and regulatory TCRB repertoires appeared to be more alike among patients than among healthy donors.

The entire amount of isolated RNA was reverse transcribed using the High Capacity cDNA Reverse Transcription Kit, so the sequenced TCRB transcripts were expressed ones. Naive, central memory and regulatory T cell samples underwent deep immunoSEQ sequencing, averaging around 3.6 million total reads per sample. Sorted cells were lysed in RLT buffer, and RNA was extracted using DNase-treated RNeasy Micro or Mini kits according to cell number. To prevent cross-contamination, each cell subset was processed individually, whereas patient and healthy donor samples were processed jointly. TCRB sequences were amplified from cDNA with the immunoSEQ multiplex PCR, producing 87-bp fragments spanning the CDR3 region. Sequencing of the amplicons was performed on the Illumina HiSeq platform. The published analysis was carried out like this. Synthetic template baselines were used to correct PCR bias computationally, reads within Hamming distance 2 were collapsed, and singletons that could not be merged were discarded. Reads were aligned against IMGT so that V, D and J genes, CDR3 length and insertions or deletions at six rearrangement sites could be assigned. Within each subset, clonotype counts were normalized to sorted cell number, after which true diversity and Gini coefficients were computed with the tcR R package. Repertoire sharing was quantified using the overlap coefficient calculated on TCRB nucleotide sequences. Out-of-frame TCRB sequences from naive cells were analyzed as a proxy for the pre-selection repertoire. The source is immuneACCESS, and TCRdb retained only in-frame sequences with V and J called. Part of the clones is not carried over; for the studies checked, unresolved V genes explain less than half of this, and the remainder is unexplained. The V and J calls and the clone size are those of that table, but D and trimming were determined from the DNA. For this sample the table gives a few hundred thousand clones, of which roughly 14% were detected only once. Roughly 0.02% of the sample is taken by the ten largest.

Cut back by 2 bases and 1 base, the V and J ends lie 6 bases apart. From cysteine to phenylalanine, the CDR3 is 14 amino acids long. Only the CDR3 DNA is retained, 42 bases long and in frame from the first base. Per the germline V gene, SNHLY is the CDR1 and FYNNEI is the CDR2. The receptor was isolated from a man younger than 40 with type 1 diabetes. The receptor chain draws on TRBV2 and TRBJ1-5; the D gene cannot be named for sure. Input material: naive CD4+ T cells from blood. Interpreted using the paper, the cell subset or site label stands for: true naive CD4+ T cells. The nucleotide sequence is given as TGTGCCAGCAGTGAACGCGAAAGCAATCAGCCCCAGCATTTT. It encodes CASSERESNQPQHF.